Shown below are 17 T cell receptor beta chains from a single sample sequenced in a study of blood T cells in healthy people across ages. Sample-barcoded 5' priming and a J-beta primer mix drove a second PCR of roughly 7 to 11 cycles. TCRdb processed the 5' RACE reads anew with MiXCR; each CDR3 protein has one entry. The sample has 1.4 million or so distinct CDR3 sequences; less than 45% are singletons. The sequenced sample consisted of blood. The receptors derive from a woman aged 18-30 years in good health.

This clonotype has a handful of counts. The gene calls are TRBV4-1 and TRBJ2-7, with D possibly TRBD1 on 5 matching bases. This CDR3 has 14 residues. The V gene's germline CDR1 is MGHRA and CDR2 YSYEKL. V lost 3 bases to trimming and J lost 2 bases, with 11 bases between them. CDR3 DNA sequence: TGCGCCAGCAGCCACCCGACAGTTCCCTACGAGCAGTACTTC. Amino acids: CASSHPTVPYEQYF.

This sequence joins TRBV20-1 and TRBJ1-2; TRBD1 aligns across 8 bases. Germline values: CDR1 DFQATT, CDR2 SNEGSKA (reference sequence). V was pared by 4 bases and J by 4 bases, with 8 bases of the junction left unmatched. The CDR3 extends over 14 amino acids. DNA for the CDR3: TGCAGTGCTACCATCAGGGGGCGCGGCTATGGCTACACCTTC. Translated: CSATIRGRGYGYTF.

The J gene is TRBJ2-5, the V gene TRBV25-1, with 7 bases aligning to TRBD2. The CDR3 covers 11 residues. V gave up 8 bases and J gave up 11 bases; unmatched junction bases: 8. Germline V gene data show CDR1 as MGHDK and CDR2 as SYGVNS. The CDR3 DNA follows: TGTGCCAGCGGGGGGGGGTTGGAGCAGTACTTC. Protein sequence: CASGGGLEQYF.

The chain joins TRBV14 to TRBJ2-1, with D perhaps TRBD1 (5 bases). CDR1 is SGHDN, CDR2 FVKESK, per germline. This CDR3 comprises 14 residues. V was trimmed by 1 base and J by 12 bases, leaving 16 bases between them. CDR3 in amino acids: CASSQGIRTSRQFF. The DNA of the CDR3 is TGTGCCAGCAGCCAAGGTATCAGGACATCTCGGCAGTTCTTC.

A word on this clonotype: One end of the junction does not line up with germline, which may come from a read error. The chain's CDR3 is CASNLVTGGQETQYF. CDR3 in DNA: TGTGCCAGCAACTTAGTGACAGGGGGGCAAGAGACCCAGTACTTC. The rearrangement uses TRBV7-2 and TRBJ2-5; 9 bases align to TRBD1. The CDR3 runs 15 residues. Germline loops: CDR1 SGHTA, CDR2 FQGNSA.

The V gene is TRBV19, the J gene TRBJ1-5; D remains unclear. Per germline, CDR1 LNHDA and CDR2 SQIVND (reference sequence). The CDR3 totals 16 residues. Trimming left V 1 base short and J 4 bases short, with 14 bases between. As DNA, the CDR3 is TGTGCCAGTAGTATAGGGGTAGGATTCGGGAATCAGCCCCAGCATTTT. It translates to CASSIGVGFGNQPQHF.

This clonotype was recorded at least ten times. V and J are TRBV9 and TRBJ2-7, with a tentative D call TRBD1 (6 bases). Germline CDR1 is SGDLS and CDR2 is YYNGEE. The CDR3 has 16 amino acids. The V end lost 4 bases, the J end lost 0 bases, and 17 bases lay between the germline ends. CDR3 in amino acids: CASSPGVGALSYEQYF. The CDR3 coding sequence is TGTGCCAGCAGCCCAGGAGTGGGGGCCCTCTCCTACGAGCAGTACTTC.

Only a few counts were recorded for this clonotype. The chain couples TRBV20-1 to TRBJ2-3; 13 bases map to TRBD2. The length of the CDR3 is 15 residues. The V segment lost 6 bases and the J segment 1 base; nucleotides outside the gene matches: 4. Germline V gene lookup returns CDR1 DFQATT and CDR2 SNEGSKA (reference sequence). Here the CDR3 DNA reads TGCAGTGCGCGGACTAGCGGGGGAGGCACAGATACGCAGTATTTT. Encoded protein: CSARTSGGGTDTQYF.

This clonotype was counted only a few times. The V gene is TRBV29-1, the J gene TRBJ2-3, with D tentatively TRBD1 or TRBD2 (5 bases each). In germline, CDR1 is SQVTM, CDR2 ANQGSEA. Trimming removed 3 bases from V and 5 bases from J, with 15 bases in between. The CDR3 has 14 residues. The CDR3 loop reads CSVEGRSLQDTQYF. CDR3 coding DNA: TGCAGCGTTGAGGGACGCTCCCTTCAAGATACGCAGTATTTT.

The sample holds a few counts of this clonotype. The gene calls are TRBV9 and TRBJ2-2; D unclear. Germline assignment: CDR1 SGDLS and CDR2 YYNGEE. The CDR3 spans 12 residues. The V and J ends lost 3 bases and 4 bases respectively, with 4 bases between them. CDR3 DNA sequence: TGTGCCAGCAGCGAGCCCACCGGGGAGCTGTTTTTT. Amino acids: CASSEPTGELFF.

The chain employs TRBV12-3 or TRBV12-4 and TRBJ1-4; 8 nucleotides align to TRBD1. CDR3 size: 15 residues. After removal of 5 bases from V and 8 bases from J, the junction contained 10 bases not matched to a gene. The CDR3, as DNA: TGTGCCAGCAGTGTGCAGGGGGCCCTTTTCGAAAAACTGTTTTTT. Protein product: CASSVQGALFEKLFF.

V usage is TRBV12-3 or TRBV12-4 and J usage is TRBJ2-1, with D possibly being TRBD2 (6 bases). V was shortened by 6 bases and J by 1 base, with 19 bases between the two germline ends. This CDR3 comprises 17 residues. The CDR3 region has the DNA TGTGCCAGCAGGCGGGTGTGGGGGGATGGATCCTACAATGAGCAGTTCTTC. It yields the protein CASRRVWGDGSYNEQFF.

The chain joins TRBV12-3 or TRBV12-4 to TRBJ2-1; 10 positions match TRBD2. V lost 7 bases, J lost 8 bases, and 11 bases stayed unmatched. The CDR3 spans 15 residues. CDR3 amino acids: CASNQAGGRVYEQFF. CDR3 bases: TGTGCCAGCAACCAAGCGGGGGGGCGGGTCTATGAGCAGTTCTTC.

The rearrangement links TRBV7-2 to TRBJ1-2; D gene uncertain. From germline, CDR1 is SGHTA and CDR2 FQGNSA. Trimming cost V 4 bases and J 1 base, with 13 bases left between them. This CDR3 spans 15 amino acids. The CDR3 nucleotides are TGTGCCAGCAGCTACCGTAGTGGCCTTAACTATGGCTACACCTTC. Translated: CASSYRSGLNYGYTF.

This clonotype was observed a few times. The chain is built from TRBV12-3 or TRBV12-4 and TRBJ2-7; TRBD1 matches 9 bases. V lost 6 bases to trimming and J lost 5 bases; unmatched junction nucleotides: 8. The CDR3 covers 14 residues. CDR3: CASSRGQGSNEQYF. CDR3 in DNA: TGTGCCAGCAGCCGTGGACAGGGGTCCAACGAGCAGTACTTC.

The chain's CDR3 is CASSALGSGADTQYF. CDR3 nucleotide sequence: TGCGCCAGTAGCGCCCTCGGGAGTGGGGCAGATACGCAGTATTTT. This chain connects TRBV4-3 to TRBJ2-3; perhaps TRBD2 as D (6 bases). There are 15 residues in the CDR3. The germline V gene encodes CDR1 LGHNA and CDR2 YSLEER. V gave up 9 bases and J gave up 4 bases, with 20 bases separating them.

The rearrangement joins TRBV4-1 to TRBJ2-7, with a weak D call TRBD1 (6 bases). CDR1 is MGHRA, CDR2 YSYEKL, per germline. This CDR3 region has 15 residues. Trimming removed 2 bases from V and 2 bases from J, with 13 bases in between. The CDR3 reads CASSQTRTDAYEQYF. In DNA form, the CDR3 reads TGCGCCAGCAGCCAAACCCGGACAGATGCCTACGAGCAGTACTTC.